This TCR beta chain originates from a study of neoadjuvant nivolumab and ipilimumab in lung cancer. General study points: From pretherapy to surgery, tumor richness and clonality rose with dual therapy. Only a single major-pathologic-response sample was available for clonality analysis.

This CDR3 is built from 16 residues. Germline values: CDR1 SGHNT, CDR2 YYREEE (reference sequence). V shed 3 bases and J shed 0 bases, with 14 bases lying between them. With respect to this clone: Antigen: not known.

Sequencing was performed with immunoSEQ multiplex PCR; in TCRdb, only in-frame clones are kept and a portion is missing. This sample has some 3,500 clones, with approximately 71% found just once. Source: peripheral blood, taken after neoadjuvant nivolumab, alone or with ipilimumab, at or shortly before surgery. The chain combines TRBV5-4 with TRBJ2-3, with D maybe TRBD1 (6 bases). This receptor was obtained from an adult with non-small cell lung cancer. In nucleotides, the CDR3 is TGTGCCAGCAGCTCAGCCGGGACAAGAAGCACAGATACGCAGTATTTT. It is translated as CASSSAGTRSTDTQYF.